This TCR beta chain comes out of a study of shared T cell receptors in the human thymus. Repertoires were generated with immunoSEQ multiplex PCR, while TCRdb's copy carries only in-frame clones and drops some. This table has some 660,000 clones, about 90% appearing once. Trimming left V 1 base short and J 4 bases short, with 10 bases between. CDR1 SGHTA and CDR2 FQGTGA come from the germline V gene. The CDR3 covers 14 residues. A further study also used this sample, focusing on human thymus T cells. That source reports: Thymus tissue was removed during corrective cardiac surgery. The authors found apparently biased V and J gene usage in thymic and blood repertoires. Highly overlapping thymic repertoires in unrelated individuals were reported by related research.

This chain uses TRBV7-3 with TRBJ1-2; D is unclear. The sample comprised thymocytes. The sequence was obtained from a boy younger than two with a congenital heart defect. CDR3 loop: CASSLNEGTYGYTF. CDR3 DNA: TGTGCCAGCAGCTTAAATGAGGGAACCTATGGCTACACCTTC. The entire variable domain, with the rest obtained from reference TRBV7-3 and TRBJ1-2, is as follows: GAGVSQTPSNKVTEKGKYVELRCDPISGHTALYWYRQSLGQGPEFLIYFQGTGAADDSGLPNDRFFAVRPEGSVSTLKIQRTERGDSAVYLCASSLNEGTYGYTFGSGTRLTVV.